The present entry profiles one T cell receptor beta chain with its context. Followed longitudinally, the Seattle patients had been enrolled during active infection. The CDR3 has 18 amino acids. V dropped 5 bases and J dropped 3; count of bases not matched to a gene: 13. The germline gives CDR1 MGHRA, CDR2 YSYEKL. Authors' analysis steps: The authors estimated nucleated cell counts from reference gene primer amplification. The table came from immunoSEQ multiplex PCR; TCRdb's copy has only in-frame clones and leaves some out. V and J calls and clone size follow that table, whereas D and trimming were derived from the DNA. The table includes some 180,000 clones, around four fifths detected once. This sample was included in a study of blood T cell repertoires in COVID-19. Study context: Spain, Italy and the United States supplied samples that represented acute and convalescent COVID-19. Nucleic acid was either cDNA or gDNA, and it came from T cells, B-cell-depleted T cells, or PBMCs.

The V and J genes are TRBV4-1 and TRBJ2-2, with 9 nucleotides matching TRBD1. The sample was peripheral blood. This TCR derives from a woman older than 75 with COVID-19, enrolled during active disease. CDR3 protein: CASSTLYRGRKDTGELFF. The CDR3 DNA is TGCGCCAGCAGCACCCTTTACAGGGGGCGGAAGGACACCGGGGAGCTGTTTTTT.